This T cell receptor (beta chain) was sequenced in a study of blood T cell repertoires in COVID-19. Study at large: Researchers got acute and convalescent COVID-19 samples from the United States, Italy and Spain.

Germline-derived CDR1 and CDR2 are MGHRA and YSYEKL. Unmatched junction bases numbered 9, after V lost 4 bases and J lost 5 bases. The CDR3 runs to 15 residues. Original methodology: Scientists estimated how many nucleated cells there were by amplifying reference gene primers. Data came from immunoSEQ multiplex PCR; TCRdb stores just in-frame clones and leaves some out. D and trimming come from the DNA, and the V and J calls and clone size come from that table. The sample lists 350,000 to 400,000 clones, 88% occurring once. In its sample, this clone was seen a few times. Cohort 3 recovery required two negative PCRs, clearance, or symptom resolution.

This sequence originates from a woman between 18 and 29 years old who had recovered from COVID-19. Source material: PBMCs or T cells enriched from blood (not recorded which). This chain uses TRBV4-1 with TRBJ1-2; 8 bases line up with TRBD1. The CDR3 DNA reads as TGCGCCAGCAGCCCCCTCTACAGGGGGAAGTATGGCTACACCTTC. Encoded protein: CASSPLYRGKYGYTF.